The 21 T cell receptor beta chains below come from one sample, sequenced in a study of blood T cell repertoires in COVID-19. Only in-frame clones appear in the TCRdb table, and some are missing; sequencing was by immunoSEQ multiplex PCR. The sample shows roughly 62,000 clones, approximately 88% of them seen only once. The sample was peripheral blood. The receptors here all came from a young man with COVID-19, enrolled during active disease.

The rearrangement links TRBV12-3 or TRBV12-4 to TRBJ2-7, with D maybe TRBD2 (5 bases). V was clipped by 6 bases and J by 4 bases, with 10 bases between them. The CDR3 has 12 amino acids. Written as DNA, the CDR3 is TGTGCCAGCAGGTATAGCGCTTACGAGCAGTACTTC. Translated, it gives CASRYSAYEQYF.

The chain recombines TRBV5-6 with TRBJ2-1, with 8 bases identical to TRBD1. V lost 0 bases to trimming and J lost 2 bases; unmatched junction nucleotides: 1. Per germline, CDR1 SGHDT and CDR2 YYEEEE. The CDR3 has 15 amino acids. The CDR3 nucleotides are TGTGCCAGCAGCTTGGCACAGGGGGCCTACAATGAGCAGTTCTTC. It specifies CASSLAQGAYNEQFF.

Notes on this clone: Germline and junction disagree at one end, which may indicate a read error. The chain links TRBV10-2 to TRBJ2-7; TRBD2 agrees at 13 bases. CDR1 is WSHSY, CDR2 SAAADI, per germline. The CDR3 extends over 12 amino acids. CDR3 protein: CASSETGTSGTF. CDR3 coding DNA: TGCGCCAGCAGTGAAACCGGGACTAGCGGGACTTTC.

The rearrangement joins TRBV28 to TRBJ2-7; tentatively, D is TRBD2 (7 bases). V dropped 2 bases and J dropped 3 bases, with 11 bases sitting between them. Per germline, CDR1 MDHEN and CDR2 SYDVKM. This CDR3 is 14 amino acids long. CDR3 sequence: CASSLEGGGYEQYF. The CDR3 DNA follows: TGTGCCAGCAGTTTAGAGGGGGGGGGCTACGAGCAGTACTTC.

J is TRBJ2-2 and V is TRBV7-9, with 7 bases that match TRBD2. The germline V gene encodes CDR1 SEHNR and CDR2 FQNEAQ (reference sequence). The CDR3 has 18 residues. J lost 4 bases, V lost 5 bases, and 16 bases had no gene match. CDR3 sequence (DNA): TGTGCCAGCAGCCTCGGTAGCGGGCCAAGGTCGGGCACCGGGGAGCTGTTTTTT. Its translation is CASSLGSGPRSGTGELFF.

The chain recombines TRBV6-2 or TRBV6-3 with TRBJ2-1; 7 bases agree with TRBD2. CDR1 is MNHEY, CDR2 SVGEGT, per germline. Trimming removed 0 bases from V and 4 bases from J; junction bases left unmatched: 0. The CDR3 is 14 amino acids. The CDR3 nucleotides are TGTGCCAGCAGTTACTCGGGGGGGTACAATGAGCAGTTCTTC. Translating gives CASSYSGGYNEQFF.

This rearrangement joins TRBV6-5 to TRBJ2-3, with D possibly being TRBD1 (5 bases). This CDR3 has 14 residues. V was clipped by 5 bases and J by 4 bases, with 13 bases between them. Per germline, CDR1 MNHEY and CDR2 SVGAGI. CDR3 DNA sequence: TGTGCCAGCAGTCGACAGATAGGGGCAGATACGCAGTATTTT. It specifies CASSRQIGADTQYF.

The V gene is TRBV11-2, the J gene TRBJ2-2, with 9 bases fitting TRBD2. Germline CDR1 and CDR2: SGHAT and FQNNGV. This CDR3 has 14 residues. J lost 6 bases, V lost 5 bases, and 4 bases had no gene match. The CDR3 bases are TGTGCCAGCAGCCCAAGGACTAGCGCCGGGGAGCTGTTTTTT. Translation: CASSPRTSAGELFF.

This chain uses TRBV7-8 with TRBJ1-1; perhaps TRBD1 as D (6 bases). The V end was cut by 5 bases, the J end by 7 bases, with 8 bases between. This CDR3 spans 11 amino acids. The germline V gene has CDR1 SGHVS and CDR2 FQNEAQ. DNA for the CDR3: TGTGCCAGCAGCCGGGGGCTTGAAGCTTTCTTT. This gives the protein CASSRGLEAFF.

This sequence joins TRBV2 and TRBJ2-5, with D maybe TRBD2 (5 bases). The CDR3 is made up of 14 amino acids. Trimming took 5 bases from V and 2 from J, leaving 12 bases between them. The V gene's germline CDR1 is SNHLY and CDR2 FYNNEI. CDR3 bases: TGTGCCAGCAGTCTCCGGACTGTACAAGAGACCCAGTACTTC. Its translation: CASSLRTVQETQYF.

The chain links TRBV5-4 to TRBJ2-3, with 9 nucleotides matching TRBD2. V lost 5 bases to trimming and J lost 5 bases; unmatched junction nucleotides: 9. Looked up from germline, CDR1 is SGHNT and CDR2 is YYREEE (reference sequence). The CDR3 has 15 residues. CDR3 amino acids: CASRISGSLGDTQYF. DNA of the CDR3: TGTGCCAGCAGGATTAGCGGGAGTTTGGGAGATACGCAGTATTTT. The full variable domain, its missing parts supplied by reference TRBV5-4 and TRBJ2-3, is ETGVTQSPTHLIKTRGQQVTLRCSSQSGHNTVSWYQQALGQGPQFIFQYYREEENGRGNFPPRFSGLQFPNYSSELNVNALELDDSALYLCASRISGSLGDTQYFGPGTRLTVL.

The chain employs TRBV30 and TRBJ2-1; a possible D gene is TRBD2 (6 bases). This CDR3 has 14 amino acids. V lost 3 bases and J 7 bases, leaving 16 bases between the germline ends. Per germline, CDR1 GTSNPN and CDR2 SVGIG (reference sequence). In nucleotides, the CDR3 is TGTGCCTGGAGCGGGACTCTCTCCTCGAATGAGCAGTTCTTC. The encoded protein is CAWSGTLSSNEQFF.

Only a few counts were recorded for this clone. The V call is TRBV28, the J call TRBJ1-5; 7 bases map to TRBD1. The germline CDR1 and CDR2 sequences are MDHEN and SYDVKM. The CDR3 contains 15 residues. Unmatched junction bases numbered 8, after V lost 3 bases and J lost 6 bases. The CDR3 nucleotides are TGTGCCAGCAGTTTGGGGAAGGGGGCAATTCAGCCCCAGCATTTT. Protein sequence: CASSLGKGAIQPQHF.

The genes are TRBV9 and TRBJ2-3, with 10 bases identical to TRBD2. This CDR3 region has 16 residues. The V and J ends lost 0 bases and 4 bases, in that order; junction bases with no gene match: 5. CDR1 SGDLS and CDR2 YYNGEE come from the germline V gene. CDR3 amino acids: CASSVDISGRSDTQYF. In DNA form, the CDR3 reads TGTGCCAGCAGCGTAGATATTAGCGGGAGGTCAGATACGCAGTATTTT. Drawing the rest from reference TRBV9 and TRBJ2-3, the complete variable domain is DSGVTQTPKHLITATGQRVTLRCSPRSGDLSVYWYQQSLDQGLQFLIQYYNGEERAKGNILERFSAQQFPDLHSELNLSSLELGDSALYFCASSVDISGRSDTQYFGPGTRLTVL.

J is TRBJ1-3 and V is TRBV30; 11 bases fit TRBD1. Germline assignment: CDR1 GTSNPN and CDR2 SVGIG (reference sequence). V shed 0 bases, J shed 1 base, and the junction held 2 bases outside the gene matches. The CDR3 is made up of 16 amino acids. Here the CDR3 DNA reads TGTGCCTGGAGTGTAGGACAGGGGGCTTCTGGAAACACCATATATTTT. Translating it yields CAWSVGQGASGNTIYF.

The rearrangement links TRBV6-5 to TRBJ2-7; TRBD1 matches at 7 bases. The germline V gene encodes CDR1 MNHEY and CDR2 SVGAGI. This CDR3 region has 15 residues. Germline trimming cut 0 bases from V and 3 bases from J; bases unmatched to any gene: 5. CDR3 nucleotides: TGTGCCAGCAGTTACTCGATCCAGGGGGTCTACGAGCAGTACTTC. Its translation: CASSYSIQGVYEQYF.

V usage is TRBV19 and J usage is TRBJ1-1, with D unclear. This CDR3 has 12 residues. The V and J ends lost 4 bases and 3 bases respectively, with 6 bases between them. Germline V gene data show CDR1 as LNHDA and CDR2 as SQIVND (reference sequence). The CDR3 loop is CASSSYYTEAFF. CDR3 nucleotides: TGTGCCAGTAGTAGCTATTACACTGAAGCTTTCTTT.

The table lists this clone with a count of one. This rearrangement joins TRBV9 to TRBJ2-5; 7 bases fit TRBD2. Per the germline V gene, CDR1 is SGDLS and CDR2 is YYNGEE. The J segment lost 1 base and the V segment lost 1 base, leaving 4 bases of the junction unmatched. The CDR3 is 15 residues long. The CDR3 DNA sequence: TGTGCCAGCAGCGTATTGGGGGGGGTCCAAGAGACCCAGTACTTC. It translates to CASSVLGGVQETQYF.

CDR3 sequence reads: CASSPVRTGDNSGNTIYF. In DNA, the CDR3 is TGTGCCAGCTCACCCGTGAGAACAGGGGACAACTCTGGAAACACCATATATTTT. The rearrangement uses TRBV18 and TRBJ1-3, with 7 bases matching TRBD1. The CDR3 has 18 amino acids. The germline CDR1 and CDR2 sequences are KGHSH and LQKENI. V lost 3 bases and J lost 0; bases outside the gene matches: 11.

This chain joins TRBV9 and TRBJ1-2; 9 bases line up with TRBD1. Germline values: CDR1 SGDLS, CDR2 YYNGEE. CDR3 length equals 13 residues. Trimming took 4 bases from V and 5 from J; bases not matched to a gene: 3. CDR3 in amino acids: CASSRTGAYGYTF. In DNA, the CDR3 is TGTGCCAGCAGCAGGACAGGGGCGTATGGCTACACCTTC.

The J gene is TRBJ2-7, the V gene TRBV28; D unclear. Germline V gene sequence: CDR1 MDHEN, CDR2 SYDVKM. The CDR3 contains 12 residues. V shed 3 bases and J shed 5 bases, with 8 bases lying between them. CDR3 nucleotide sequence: TGTGCCAGCAGTTTTTCTTTCCACGAGCAGTACTTC. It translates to CASSFSFHEQYF.